This TCR beta chain was identified in a study of breast tumors, draining lymph nodes, adjacent tissues. Each CDR3 protein gets one entry after TCRdb re-called the multiplex PCR reads with MiXCR. The sample has over 200,000 distinct CDR3 sequences, less than 40% seen once; the top ten hold 3% to 4.5%. Samples came from axillary lymph nodes draining the breast cancer. Ten or more counts support this clonotype. Deletions cut 4 bases from V and 11 bases from J, with 15 bases between. The CDR3 consists of 13 residues. From germline, CDR1 is SGHTA and CDR2 FQGNSA. This clonotype originated in a female donor with breast cancer. Some clones in this sample may be carry-over from other donors' samples. Sequencing input: axillary lymph node tissue. This chain links TRBV7-2 with TRBJ2-1; D assignment may be TRBD1 or TRBD2 (6 bases each). This CDR3 reads CASSSGGRVKQFF. In DNA form, the CDR3 reads TGTGCCAGCAGCTCCGGGGGCCGGGTGAAGCAGTTCTTC.